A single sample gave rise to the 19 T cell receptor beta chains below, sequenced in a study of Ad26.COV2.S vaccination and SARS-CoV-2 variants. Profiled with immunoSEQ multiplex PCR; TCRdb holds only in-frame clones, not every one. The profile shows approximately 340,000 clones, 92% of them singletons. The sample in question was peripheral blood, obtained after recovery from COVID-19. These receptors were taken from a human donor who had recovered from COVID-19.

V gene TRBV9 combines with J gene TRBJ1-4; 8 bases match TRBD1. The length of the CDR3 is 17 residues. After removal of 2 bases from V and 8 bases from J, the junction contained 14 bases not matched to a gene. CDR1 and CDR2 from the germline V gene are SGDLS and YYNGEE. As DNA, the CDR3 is TGTGCCAGCAGCGTCGGGGACAGGTCCTCCCTAAGGGAAAAACTGTTTTTT. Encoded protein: CASSVGDRSSLREKLFF.

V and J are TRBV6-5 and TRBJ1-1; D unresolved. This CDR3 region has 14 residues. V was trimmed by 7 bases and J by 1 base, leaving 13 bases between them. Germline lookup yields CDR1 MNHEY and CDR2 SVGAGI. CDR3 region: CASTVPRRNTEAFF. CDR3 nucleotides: TGTGCCAGCACGGTACCCCGCAGGAACACTGAAGCTTTCTTT.

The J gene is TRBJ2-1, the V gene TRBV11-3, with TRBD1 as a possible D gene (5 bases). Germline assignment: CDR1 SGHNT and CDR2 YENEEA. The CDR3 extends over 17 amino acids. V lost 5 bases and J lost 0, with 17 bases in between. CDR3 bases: TGTGCCAGCAGCCCACCATTAGGACACTTCTCCTACAATGAGCAGTTCTTC. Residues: CASSPPLGHFSYNEQFF. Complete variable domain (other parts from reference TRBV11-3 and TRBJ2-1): EAGVVQSPRYKIIEKKQPVAFWCNPISGHNTLYWYLQNLGQGPELLIRYENEEAVDDSQLPKDRFSAERLKGVDSTLKIQPAELGDSAVYLCASSPPLGHFSYNEQFFGPGTRLTVL.

The CDR3 loop reads CASRDKFYGYTF. Here the CDR3 DNA reads TGTGCCAGCAGGGACAAGTTCTATGGCTACACCTTC. J is TRBJ1-2 and V is TRBV9; possibly TRBD1 for D (5 bases). The germline gives CDR1 SGDLS, CDR2 YYNGEE. The CDR3 runs to 12 residues. The ends were cut back, 5 bases at V and 4 bases at J, with 9 bases in the middle.

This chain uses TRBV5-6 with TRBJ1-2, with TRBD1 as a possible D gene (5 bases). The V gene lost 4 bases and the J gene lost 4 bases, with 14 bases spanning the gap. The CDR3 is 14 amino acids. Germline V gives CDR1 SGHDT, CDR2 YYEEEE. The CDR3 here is CASSPEGVAYGYTF. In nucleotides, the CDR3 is TGTGCCAGCAGCCCGGAAGGGGTGGCCTATGGCTACACCTTC.

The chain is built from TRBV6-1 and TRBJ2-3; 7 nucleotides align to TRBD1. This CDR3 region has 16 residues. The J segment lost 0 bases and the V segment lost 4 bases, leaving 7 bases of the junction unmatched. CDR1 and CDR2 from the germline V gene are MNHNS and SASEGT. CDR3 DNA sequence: TGTGCCAGCAGTGCTAGGGGGCAGGCGAGCACAGATACGCAGTATTTT. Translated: CASSARGQASTDTQYF.

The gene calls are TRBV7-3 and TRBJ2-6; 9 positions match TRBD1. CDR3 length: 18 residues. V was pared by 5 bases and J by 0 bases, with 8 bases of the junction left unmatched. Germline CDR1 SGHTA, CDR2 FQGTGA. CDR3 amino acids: CASSTSGTGHSGANVLTF. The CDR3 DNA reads TGTGCCAGCAGCACCTCCGGGACAGGGCACTCTGGGGCCAACGTCCTGACTTTC.

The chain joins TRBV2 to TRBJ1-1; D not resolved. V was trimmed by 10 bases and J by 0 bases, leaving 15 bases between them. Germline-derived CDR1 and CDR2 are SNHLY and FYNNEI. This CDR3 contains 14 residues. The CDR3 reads CATRMVTMNTEAFF. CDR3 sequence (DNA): TGTGCCACCAGGATGGTGACCATGAACACTGAAGCTTTCTTT.

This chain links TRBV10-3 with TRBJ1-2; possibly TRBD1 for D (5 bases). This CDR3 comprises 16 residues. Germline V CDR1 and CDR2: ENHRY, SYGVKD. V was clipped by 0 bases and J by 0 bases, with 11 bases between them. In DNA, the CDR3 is TGTGCCATCAGTGAGTCCGTGGGGGATCCTAACTATGGCTACACCTTC. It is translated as CAISESVGDPNYGYTF.

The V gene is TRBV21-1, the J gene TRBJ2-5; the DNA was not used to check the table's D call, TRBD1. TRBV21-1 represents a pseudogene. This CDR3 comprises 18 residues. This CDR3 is CASSLPRRHPSIQETQYF. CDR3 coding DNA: TGTGCCAGCAGCCTACCCCGCAGGCACCCCTCGATTCAAGAGACCCAGTACTTC.

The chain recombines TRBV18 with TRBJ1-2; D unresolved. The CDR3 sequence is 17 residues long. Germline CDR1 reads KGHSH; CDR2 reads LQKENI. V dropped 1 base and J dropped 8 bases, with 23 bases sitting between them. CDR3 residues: CASSPLARQINSGGYTF. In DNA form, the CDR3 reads TGTGCCAGCTCACCACTGGCGAGACAAATAAACTCTGGAGGCTACACCTTC.

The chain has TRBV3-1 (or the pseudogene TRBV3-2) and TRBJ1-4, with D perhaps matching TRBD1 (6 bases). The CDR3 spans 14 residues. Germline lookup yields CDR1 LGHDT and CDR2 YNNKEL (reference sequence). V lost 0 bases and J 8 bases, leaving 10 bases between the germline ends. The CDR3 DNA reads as TGTGCCAGCAGCCAAGAAGGGGGTGTGGAAAAACTGTTTTTT. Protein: CASSQEGGVEKLFF.

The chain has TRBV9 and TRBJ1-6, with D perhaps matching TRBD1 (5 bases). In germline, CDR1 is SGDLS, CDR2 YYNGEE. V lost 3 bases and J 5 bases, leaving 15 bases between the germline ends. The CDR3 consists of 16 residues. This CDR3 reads CASSAVVGGDNSPLHF. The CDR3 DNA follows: TGTGCCAGCAGCGCTGTGGTCGGGGGAGATAATTCACCCCTCCACTTT. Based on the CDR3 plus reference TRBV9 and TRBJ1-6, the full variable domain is DSGVTQTPKHLITATGQRVTLRCSPRSGDLSVYWYQQSLDQGLQFLIQYYNGEERAKGNILERFSAQQFPDLHSELNLSSLELGDSALYFCASSAVVGGDNSPLHFGNGTRLTVT.

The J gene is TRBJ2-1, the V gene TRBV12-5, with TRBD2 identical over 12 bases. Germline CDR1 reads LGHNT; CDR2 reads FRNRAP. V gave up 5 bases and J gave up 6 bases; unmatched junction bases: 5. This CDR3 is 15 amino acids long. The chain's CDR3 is CASGPPSGGGNEQFF. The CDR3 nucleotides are TGTGCTAGTGGTCCCCCTAGCGGGGGGGGCAATGAGCAGTTCTTC.

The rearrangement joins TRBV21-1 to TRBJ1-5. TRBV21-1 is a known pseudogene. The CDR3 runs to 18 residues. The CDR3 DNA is TGTGCCAGCAGCAAATGGTCTGGCGGCCGGTATAGCAATCAGCCCCAGCATTTT. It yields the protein CASSKWSGGRYSNQPQHF.

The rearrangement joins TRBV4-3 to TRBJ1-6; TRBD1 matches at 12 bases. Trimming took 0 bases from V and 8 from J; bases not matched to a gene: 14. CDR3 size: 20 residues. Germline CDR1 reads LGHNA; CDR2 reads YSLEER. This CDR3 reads CASSQDPPGQGAGGDSPLHF. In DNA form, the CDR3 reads TGCGCCAGCAGCCAAGATCCCCCGGGACAGGGGGCCGGAGGCGATTCACCCCTCCACTTT.

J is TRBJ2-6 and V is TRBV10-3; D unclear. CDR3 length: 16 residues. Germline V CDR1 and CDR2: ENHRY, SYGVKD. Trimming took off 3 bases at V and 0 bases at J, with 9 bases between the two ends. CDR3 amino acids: CAISDRHSSGANVLTF. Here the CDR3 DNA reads TGTGCCATCAGTGATAGACACTCCTCTGGGGCCAACGTCCTGACTTTC.

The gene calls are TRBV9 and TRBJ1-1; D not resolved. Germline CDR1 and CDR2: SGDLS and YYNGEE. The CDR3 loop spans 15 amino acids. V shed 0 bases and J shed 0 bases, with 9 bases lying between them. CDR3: CASSVVPAMNTEAFF. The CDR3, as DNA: TGTGCCAGCAGCGTAGTTCCCGCTATGAACACTGAAGCTTTCTTT.

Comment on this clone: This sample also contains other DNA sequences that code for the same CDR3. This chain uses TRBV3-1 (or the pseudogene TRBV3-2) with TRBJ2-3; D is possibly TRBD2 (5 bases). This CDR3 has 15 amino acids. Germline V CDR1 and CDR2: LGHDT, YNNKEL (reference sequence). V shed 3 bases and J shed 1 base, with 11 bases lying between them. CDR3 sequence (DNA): TGTGCCAGCAGCCAGCGGGCAGGCCGCACAGATACGCAGTATTTT. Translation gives CASSQRAGRTDTQYF.